This T cell receptor (beta chain) was sequenced during a study of cytomegalovirus exposure and HLA in healthy donors. Study outcomes and limitations: DRB1 showed the most TCR associations and HLA-C the fewest in a later analysis, as rates varied by HLA locus.

With 60 Vbeta and 13 Jbeta primers, the PCR was carried out. Some clones are missing from TCRdb's copy, which holds only in-frame ones; the method was immunoSEQ multiplex PCR. The top ten clones hold 2.5% to 3.5% of a sample with some 100,000 clones, roughly three quarters of them seen once. CDR1 and CDR2 from the germline V gene are KGHSH and LQKENI. CDR3 size: 14 residues. The V gene lost 6 bases and the J gene lost 4 bases, with 14 bases spanning the gap. On this clone: Its antigen is undetermined.

Material for sequencing was PBMCs. The receptor's source is a male donor in good health and CMV-seropositive. The chain combines TRBV18 with TRBJ2-3, with D possibly TRBD1 on 6 matching bases. The chain's CDR3 is CASSINRAPDTQYF. In DNA form, the CDR3 reads TGTGCCAGCTCGATCAACAGGGCCCCAGATACGCAGTATTTT. The whole variable domain, filled in from reference TRBV18 and TRBJ2-3, reads NAGVMQNPRHLVRRRGQEARLRCSPMKGHSHVYWYRQLPEEGLKFMVYLQKENIIDESGMPKERFSAEFPKEGPSILRIQQVVRGDSAAYFCASSINRAPDTQYFGPGTRLTVL.